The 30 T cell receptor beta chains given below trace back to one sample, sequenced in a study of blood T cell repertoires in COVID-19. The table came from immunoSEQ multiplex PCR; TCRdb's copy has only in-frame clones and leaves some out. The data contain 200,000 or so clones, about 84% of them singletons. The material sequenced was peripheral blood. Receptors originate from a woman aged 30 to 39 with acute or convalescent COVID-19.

The CDR3 reads CASSRTGGKNIQYF. The CDR3 DNA sequence: TGTGCCAGCTCTCGCACAGGGGGCAAAAACATTCAGTACTTC. This sequence joins TRBV18 and TRBJ2-4, with 8 nucleotides matching TRBD1. Germline-derived CDR1 and CDR2 are KGHSH and LQKENI. The CDR3 loop spans 14 amino acids. The junction had 4 bases not matched to a gene; V was cut back by 6 bases and J by 3 bases.

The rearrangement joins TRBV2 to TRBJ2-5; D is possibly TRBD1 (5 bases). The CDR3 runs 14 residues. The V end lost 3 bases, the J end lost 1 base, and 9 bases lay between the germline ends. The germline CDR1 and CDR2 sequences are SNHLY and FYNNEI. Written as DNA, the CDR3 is TGTGCCAGCAGTGACCGGACATCCCAAGAGACCCAGTACTTC. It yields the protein CASSDRTSQETQYF.

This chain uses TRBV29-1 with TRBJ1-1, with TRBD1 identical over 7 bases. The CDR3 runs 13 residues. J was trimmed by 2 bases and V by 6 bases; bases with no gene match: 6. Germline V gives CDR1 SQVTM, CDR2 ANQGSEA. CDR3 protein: CSVKDRINTEAFF. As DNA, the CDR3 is TGCAGCGTGAAGGACAGGATCAACACTGAAGCTTTCTTT.

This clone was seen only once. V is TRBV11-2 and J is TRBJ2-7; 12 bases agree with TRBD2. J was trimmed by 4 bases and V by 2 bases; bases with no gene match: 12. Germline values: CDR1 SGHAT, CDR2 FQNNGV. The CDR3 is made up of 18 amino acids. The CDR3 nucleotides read TGTGCCAGCAGCTTATCTCTAGCGGGAGGGTCTACTCCTTACGAGCAGTACTTC. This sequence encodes CASSLSLAGGSTPYEQYF.

CDR3: CASSPAGLDTEAFF. The CDR3 region has the DNA TGTGCCAGCAGCCCCGCAGGGTTGGACACTGAAGCTTTCTTT. The V call is TRBV9, the J call TRBJ1-1, with D maybe TRBD1 (5 bases). Trimming removed 4 bases from V and 3 bases from J, with 13 bases in between. CDR1 SGDLS and CDR2 YYNGEE come from the germline V gene. CDR3 length equals 14 residues. Using reference TRBV9 and TRBJ1-1 for the parts outside the CDR3, the full variable domain is DSGVTQTPKHLITATGQRVTLRCSPRSGDLSVYWYQQSLDQGLQFLIQYYNGEERAKGNILERFSAQQFPDLHSELNLSSLELGDSALYFCASSPAGLDTEAFFGQGTRLTVV.

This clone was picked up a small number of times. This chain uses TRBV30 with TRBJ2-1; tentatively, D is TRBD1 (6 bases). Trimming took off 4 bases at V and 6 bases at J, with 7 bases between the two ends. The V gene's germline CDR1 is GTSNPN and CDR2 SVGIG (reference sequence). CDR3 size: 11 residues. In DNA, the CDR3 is TGTGCCTGGAAGACAGGCAATGAGCAGTTCTTC. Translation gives CAWKTGNEQFF.

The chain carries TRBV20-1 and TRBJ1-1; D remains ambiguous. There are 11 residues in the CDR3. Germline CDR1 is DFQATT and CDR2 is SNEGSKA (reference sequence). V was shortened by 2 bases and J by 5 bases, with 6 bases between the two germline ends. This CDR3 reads CSARSGTEAFF. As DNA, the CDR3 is TGCAGTGCTAGAAGCGGAACTGAAGCTTTCTTT.

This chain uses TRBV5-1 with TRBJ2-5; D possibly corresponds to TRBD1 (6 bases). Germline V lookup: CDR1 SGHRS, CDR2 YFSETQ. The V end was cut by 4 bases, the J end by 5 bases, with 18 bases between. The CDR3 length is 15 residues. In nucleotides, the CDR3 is TGCGCCAGCAGCCCAACGCCTGGGGGCGTTGAGACCCAGTACTTC. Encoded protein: CASSPTPGGVETQYF.

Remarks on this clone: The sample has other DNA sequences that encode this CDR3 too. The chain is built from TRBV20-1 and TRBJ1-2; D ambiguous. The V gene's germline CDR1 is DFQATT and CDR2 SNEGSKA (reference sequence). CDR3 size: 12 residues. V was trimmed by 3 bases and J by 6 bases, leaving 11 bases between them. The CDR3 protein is CSASPPPNGYTF. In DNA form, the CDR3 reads TGCAGTGCTAGTCCCCCGCCTAATGGCTACACCTTC.

CDR3 protein: CASSDSRVRGNQPQHF. The CDR3 DNA is TGTGCCAGCAGTGATTCCAGGGTACGTGGCAATCAGCCCCAGCATTTT. The chain is built from TRBV25-1 and TRBJ1-5; tentatively, D is TRBD1 (5 bases). CDR1 and CDR2 from the germline V gene are MGHDK and SYGVNS. Trimming removed 3 bases at V and 2 bases at J, with 14 bases between. The length of the CDR3 is 16 residues.

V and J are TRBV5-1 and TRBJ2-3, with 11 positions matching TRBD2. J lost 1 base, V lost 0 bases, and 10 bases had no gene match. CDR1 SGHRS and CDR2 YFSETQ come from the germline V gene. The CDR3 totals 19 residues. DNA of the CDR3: TGCGCCAGCAGCTTGGGATCTAGCGGGGGGCCCCCGGGCACAGATACGCAGTATTTT. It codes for CASSLGSSGGPPGTDTQYF.

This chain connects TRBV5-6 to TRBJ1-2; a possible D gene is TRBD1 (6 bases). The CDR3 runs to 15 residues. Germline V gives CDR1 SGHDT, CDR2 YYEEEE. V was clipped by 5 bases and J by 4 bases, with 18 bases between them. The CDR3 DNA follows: TGTGCCAGCAGTAACCGGTACAGGGTCTCCTATGGCTACACCTTC. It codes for CASSNRYRVSYGYTF.

The chain's CDR3 is CASSFYWGREDNQPQHF. In nucleotides, the CDR3 is TGTGCCAGCAGCTTCTACTGGGGGAGGGAAGACAATCAGCCCCAGCATTTT. The chain has TRBV7-9 and TRBJ1-5, with D possibly being TRBD1 (5 bases). CDR1 and CDR2 (germline): SEHNR, FQNEAQ (reference sequence). The CDR3 loop spans 17 amino acids. V was pared by 3 bases and J by 3 bases, with 18 bases between.

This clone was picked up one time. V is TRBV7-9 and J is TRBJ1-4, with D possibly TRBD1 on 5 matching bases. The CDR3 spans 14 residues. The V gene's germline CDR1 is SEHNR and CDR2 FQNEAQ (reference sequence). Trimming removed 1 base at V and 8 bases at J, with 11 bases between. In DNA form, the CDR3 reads TGTGCCAGCAGCTTAGTAGGGGTTGGGGAAAAACTGTTTTTT. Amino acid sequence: CASSLVGVGEKLFF.

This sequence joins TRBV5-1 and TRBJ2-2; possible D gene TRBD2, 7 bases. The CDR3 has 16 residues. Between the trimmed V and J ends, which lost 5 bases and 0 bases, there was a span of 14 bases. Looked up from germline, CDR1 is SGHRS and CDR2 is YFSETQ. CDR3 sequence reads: CASRGAGAANTGELFF. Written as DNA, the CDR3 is TGCGCCAGCAGGGGTGCGGGGGCTGCGAACACCGGGGAGCTGTTTTTT.

The CDR3 DNA sequence: TGCGCCAGCAGCTCCGACGGGCGGGGAAGCACAGATACGCAGTATTTT. This codes for CASSSDGRGSTDTQYF. The chain recombines TRBV5-1 with TRBJ2-3, with D possibly being TRBD2 (6 bases). This CDR3 spans 16 amino acids. Germline CDR1 and CDR2: SGHRS and YFSETQ. Deletions cut 3 bases from V and 0 bases from J, with 14 bases between.

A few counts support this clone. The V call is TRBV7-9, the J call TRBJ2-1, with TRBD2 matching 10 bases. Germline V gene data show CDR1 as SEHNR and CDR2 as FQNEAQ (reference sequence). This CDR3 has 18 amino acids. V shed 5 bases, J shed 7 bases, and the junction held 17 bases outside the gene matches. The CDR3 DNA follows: TGTGCCAGCAGCCCACGGGTAGCGGGGGGTCTCGATCGGAATGAGCAGTTCTTC. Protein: CASSPRVAGGLDRNEQFF. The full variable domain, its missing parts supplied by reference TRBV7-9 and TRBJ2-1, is DTGVSQNPRHKITKRGQNVTFRCDPISEHNRLYWYRQTLGQGPEFLTYFQNEAQLEKSRLLSDRFSAERPKGSFSTLEIQRTEQGDSAMYLCASSPRVAGGLDRNEQFFGPGTRLTVL.

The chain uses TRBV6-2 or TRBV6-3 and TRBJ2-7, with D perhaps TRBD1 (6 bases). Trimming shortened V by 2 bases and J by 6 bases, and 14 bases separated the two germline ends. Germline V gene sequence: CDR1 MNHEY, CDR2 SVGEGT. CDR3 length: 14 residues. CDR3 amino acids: CASSYIRGSREQYF. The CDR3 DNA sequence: TGTGCCAGCAGTTACATCAGGGGTAGTCGCGAGCAGTACTTC.

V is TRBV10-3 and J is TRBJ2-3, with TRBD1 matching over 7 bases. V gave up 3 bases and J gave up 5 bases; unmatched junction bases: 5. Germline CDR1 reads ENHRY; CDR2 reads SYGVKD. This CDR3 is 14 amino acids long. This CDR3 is CAISEGGRGDTQYF. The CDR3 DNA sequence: TGTGCCATCAGTGAAGGGGGCCGGGGAGATACGCAGTATTTT.

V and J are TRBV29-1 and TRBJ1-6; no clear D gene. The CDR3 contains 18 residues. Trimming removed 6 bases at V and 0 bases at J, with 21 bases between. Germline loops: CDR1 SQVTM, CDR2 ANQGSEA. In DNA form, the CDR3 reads TGCAGCGTGGCACCACCTTTGACCGCTAGCTCCTATAATTCACCCCTCCACTTT. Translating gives CSVAPPLTASSYNSPLHF.

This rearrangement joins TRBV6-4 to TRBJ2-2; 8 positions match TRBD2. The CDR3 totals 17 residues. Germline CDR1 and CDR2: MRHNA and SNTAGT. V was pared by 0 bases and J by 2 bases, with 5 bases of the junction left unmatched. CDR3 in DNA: TGTGCCAGCAGTGACTCTGAGCGGGGGCCAAACACCGGGGAGCTGTTTTTT. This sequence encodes CASSDSERGPNTGELFF.

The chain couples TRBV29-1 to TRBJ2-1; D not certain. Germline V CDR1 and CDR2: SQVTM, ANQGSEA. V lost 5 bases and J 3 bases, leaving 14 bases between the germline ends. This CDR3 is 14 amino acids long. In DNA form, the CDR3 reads TGCAGCGTTAGTCGCGACTCCTACTACAATGAGCAGTTCTTC. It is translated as CSVSRDSYYNEQFF.

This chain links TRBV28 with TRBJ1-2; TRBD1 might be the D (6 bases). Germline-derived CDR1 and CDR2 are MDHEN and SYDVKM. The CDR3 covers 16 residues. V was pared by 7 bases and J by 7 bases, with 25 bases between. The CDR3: CASMGSGGQYFFGYTF. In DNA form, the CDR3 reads TGTGCCAGCATGGGATCTGGGGGACAATATTTTTTTGGCTACACCTTC.

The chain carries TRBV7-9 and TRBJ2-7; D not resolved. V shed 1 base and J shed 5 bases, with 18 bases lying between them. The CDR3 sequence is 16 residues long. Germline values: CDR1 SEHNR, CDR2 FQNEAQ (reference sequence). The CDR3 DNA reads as TGTGCCAGCAGCTTAGACCAGCGAACCCCGAGAGACGAGCAGTACTTC. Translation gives CASSLDQRTPRDEQYF.

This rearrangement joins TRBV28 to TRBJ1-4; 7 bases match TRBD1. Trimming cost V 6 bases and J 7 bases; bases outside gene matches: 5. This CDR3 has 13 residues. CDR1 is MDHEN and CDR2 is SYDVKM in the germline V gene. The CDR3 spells CASSQTGIEKLFF. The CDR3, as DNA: TGTGCCAGCAGCCAGACAGGGATTGAAAAACTGTTTTTT.

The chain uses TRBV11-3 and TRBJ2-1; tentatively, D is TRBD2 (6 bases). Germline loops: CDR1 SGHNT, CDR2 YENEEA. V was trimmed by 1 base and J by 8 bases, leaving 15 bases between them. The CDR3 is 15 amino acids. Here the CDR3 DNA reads TGTGCCAGCAGCTTAGGTAGCGGTGGGTTCGATGAGCAGTTCTTC. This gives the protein CASSLGSGGFDEQFF.

The CDR3 region is CASSQQIGSPLHF. In DNA, the CDR3 is TGTGCCAGCAGCCAACAGATTGGTTCACCCCTCCACTTT. This sequence joins TRBV14 and TRBJ1-6; no clear D. CDR1 is SGHDN, CDR2 FVKESK, per germline. There are 13 residues in the CDR3. The germline V and J ends were trimmed by 2 bases and 9 bases, with 8 bases remaining between them. The full variable domain, in which reference TRBV14 and TRBJ1-6 provide the parts outside the CDR3, is EAGVTQFPSHSVIEKGQTVTLRCDPISGHDNLYWYRRVMGKEIKFLLHFVKESKQDESGMPNNRFLAERTGGTYSTLKVQPAELEDSGVYFCASSQQIGSPLHFGNGTRLTVT.

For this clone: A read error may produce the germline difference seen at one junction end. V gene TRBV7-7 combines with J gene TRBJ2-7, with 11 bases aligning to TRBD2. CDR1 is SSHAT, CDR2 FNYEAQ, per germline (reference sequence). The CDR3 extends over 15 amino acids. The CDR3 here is CASSPGLAVPDEQYF. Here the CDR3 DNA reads TGTGCTAGCAGCCCGGGACTAGCGGTCCCCGACGAGCAGTACTTC.

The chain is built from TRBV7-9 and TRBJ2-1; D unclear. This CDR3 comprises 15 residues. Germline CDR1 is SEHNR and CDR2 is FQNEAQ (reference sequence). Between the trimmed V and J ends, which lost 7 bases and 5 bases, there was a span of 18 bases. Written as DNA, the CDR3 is TGTGCCAGCACCAAAGGGTATAAAGCCGACAATGAGCAGTTCTTC. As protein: CASTKGYKADNEQFF.

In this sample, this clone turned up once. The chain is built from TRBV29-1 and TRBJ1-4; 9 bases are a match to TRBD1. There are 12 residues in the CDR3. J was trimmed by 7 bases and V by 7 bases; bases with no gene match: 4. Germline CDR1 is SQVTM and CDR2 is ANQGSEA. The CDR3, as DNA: TGCAGCGCGGGACAGGGCGGTGAAAAACTGTTTTTT. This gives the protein CSAGQGGEKLFF.